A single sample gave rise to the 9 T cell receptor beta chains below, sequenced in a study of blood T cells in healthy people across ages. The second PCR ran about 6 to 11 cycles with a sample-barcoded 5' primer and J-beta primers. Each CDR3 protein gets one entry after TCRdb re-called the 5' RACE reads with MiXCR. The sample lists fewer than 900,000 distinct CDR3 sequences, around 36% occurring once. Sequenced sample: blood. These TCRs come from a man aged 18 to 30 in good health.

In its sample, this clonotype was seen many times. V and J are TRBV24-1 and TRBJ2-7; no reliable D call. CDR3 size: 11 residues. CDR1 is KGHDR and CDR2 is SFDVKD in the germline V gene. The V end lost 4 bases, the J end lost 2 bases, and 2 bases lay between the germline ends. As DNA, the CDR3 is TGTGCCACCAGTGAGGCCTACGAGCAGTACTTC. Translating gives CATSEAYEQYF.

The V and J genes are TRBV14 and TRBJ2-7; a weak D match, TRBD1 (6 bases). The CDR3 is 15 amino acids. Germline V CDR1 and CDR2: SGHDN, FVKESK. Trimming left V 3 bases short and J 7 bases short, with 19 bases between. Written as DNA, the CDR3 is TGTGCCAGCAGCCACCCTGCGACAGGAGCCAATGAGCAGTACTTC. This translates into CASSHPATGANEQYF.

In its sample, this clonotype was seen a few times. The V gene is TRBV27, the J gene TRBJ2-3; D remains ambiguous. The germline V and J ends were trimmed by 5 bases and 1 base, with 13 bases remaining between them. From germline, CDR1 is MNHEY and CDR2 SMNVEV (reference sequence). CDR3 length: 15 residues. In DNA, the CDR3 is TGTGCCAGCAGTGCGCGACGGACGGGCACAGATACGCAGTATTTT. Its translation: CASSARRTGTDTQYF.

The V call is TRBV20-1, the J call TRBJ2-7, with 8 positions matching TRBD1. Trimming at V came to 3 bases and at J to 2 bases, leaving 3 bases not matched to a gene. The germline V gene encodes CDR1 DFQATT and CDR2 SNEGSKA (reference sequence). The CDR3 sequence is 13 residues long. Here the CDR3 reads CSARPQGAYEQYF. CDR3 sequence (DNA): TGCAGTGCTAGGCCACAGGGGGCCTACGAGCAGTACTTC.

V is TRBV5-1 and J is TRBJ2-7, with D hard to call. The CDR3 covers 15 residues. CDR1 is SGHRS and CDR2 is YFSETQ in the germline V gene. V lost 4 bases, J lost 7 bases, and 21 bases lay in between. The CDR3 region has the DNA TGCGCCAGCAGCCTTAGTTCAGGTCTCGACAATGAGCAGTACTTC. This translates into CASSLSSGLDNEQYF.

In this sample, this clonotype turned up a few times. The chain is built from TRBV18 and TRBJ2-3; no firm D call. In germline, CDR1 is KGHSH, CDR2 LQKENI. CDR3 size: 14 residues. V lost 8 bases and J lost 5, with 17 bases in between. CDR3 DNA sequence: TGTGCCAGCCAGGACCCTACTTTGAGAGATACGCAGTATTTT. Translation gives CASQDPTLRDTQYF.

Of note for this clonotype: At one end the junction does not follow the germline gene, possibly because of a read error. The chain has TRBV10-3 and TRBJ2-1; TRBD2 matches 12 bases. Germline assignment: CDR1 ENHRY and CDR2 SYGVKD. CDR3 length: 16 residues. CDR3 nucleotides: TGTGCCGTCAGTGAGTCGCTAGCGGGGGGGTCCAATGAGCAGTTCTTC. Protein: CAVSESLAGGSNEQFF.

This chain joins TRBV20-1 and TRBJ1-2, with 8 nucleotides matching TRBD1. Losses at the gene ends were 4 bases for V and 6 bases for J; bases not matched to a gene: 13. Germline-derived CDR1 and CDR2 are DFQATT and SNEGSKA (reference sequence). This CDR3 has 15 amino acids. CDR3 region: CSANHIPRGPHGYTF. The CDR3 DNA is TGCAGTGCTAACCATATCCCCAGGGGGCCCCATGGCTACACCTTC.

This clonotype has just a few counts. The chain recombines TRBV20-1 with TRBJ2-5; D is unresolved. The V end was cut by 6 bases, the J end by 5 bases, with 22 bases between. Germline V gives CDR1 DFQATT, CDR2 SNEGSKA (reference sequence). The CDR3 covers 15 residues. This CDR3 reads CSAYSLTGEGETQYF. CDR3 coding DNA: TGCAGTGCCTACAGTCTGACTGGGGAAGGGGAGACCCAGTACTTC.